Listed here is a single T cell receptor (beta chain). Its cognate antigen has yet to be identified. No per-base quality is available; no much larger clone lies one base away. Collaborating institutions collected whole blood in K2EDTA tubes following their own protocols. For TCRbeta analysis, collaborators shipped samples as frozen whole blood, isolated PBMCs, or DNA extracted from either of those sample types. The immunoSEQ Assay, a bias-controlled multiplex PCR, was used to amplify TCRbeta CDR3 regions from genomic DNA. Regarding the original processing steps: The number of nucleated cells in each sample was estimated by amplification of reference gene primers within the assay. Sequence reads were collapsed and filtered to measure the absolute abundance of every unique TCRbeta CDR3 rearrangement. For each sample, productive Simpson clonality was calculated as the square root of Simpson's diversity index over productive rearrangements. The table was pulled from immuneACCESS by TCRdb, which kept in-frame rearrangements only. Such tables lose some clones; where checked, under half of the loss comes from unresolved V genes, and the rest has no known cause. V and J calls and clone size follow that table, whereas D and trimming were derived from the DNA. This sample has just over 650,000 clones in its table, and 85% to 90% of those were observed once. In total, the top ten clones hold roughly 0.25% of the sample.

Clipping removes 5 bases from V and 6 bases from J, with 9 as the unmatched junction base count. Per the germline V gene, SGHVS is the CDR1 and FNYEAQ is the CDR2. The CDR3, from cysteine to phenylalanine, totals 15 residues. Only the CDR3 region is kept as DNA, spanning 45 bases read in frame from base 1. This record belongs to a study of blood T cell repertoires in COVID-19 (dated by TCRdb to the early 2020s). At the level of the whole study: Collaborator samples came from the United States, Italy and Spain and covered acute and convalescent phases of COVID-19. The prospective study material was composed of cDNA or gDNA derived from T cells, B-cell-depleted T cells, or PBMCs. The dataset comprised deeply sampled blood TCRbeta repertoires from subjects exposed to, actively infected with, or recovered from COVID-19. The repertoires were made available in a free public database intended to serve as a resource for research on the immune response to SARS-CoV-2. Samples came from the ongoing ImmuneRACE study (first 160 participants) plus 1,254 subjects from 6 global collaborators. Nearly every sample came with metadata listing a de-identified subject ID, COVID-19 status, age in years and sex. Where available, HLA class I and class II types were obtained from metadata supplied by the sample provider rather than from assay-based typing.

Broader findings and caveats from the paper: Clinical and demographic metadata were provided uncurated, with the amount varying by source and participant.

This receptor was taken from a young woman with acute or convalescent COVID-19. Input material: peripheral blood. The receptor chain draws on TRBV7-6 and TRBJ1-4; TRBD1 aligns with 7 central bases. The CDR3 protein sequence reads: CASSPYRGGDEKLFF. The nucleotides read TGTGCCAGCAGCCCGTACAGGGGCGGGGATGAAAAACTGTTTTTT.